The 14 T cell receptor beta chains presented below share a single source sample, sequenced in a study of CD8+ T cells in alopecia areata. Extracted from the samples, RNA was reverse transcribed into cDNA to serve as the sequencing template. Here immunoSEQ multiplex PCR was the method, and the copy in TCRdb shows in-frame clones only, minus some. This sample yields over 120,000 clones, of which roughly 61% are seen a single time; 5% to 7.5% belongs to the top ten. The sequencing used CD4+ T cells sorted from blood, collected at week 0. Source of these receptors: a human donor with alopecia areata.

The chain's CDR3 is CASSLKDGEKLFF. The CDR3 region has the DNA TGTGCCAGCAGCCTTAAGGACGGGGAAAAACTGTTTTTT. V usage is TRBV2 and J usage is TRBJ1-4; the D is unclear. V was cut by 6 bases and J by 8 bases, with 13 bases left in between. Germline CDR1 reads SNHLY; CDR2 reads FYNNEI. CDR3 length: 13 residues.

The sample holds a few counts of this clone. V and J are TRBV5-1 and TRBJ2-2, with D possibly TRBD1 on 6 matching bases. Germline V gives CDR1 SGHRS, CDR2 YFSETQ. Trimming took off 4 bases at V and 1 base at J, with 8 bases between the two ends. The CDR3 spans 14 residues. CDR3 coding DNA: TGCGCCAGCAGCCCGGGACAGAACACCGGGGAGCTGTTTTTT. It translates to CASSPGQNTGELFF.

The chain is built from TRBV19 and TRBJ2-5; D might be TRBD2 (5 bases). Germline lookup yields CDR1 LNHDA and CDR2 SQIVND (reference sequence). The ends were cut back, 3 bases at V and 7 bases at J, with 12 bases in the middle. The CDR3 runs to 13 residues. The CDR3 DNA sequence: TGTGCCAGTAGTATCGCTGGAGGTGGGACCCAGTACTTC. Its translation is CASSIAGGGTQYF.

The V and J genes are TRBV7-9 and TRBJ1-2, with unresolved D. This CDR3 has 13 amino acids. Trimming removed 4 bases from V and 0 bases from J, with 6 bases in between. CDR1 is SEHNR and CDR2 is FQNEAQ in the germline V gene (reference sequence). CDR3 amino acids: CASSSSANYGYTF. In nucleotides, the CDR3 is TGTGCCAGCAGCTCGTCCGCTAACTATGGCTACACCTTC.

The gene calls are TRBV30 and TRBJ2-5; 9 bases match TRBD2. The CDR3 spans 14 residues. Germline CDR1 reads GTSNPN; CDR2 reads SVGIG (reference sequence). The V and J ends lost 2 bases and 5 bases, in that order; junction bases with no gene match: 6. The CDR3 loop is CAWSLGGGAETQYF. The CDR3, as DNA: TGTGCCTGGAGTCTTGGCGGGGGGGCGGAGACCCAGTACTTC.

This clone was detected a few times. The V gene is TRBV7-2, the J gene TRBJ1-1, with TRBD1 matching over 12 bases. V shed 1 base and J 4 bases; nucleotides not matched to a gene: 7. Germline V CDR1 and CDR2: SGHTA, FQGNSA. The CDR3 totals 17 residues. The chain's CDR3 is CASSLVGTGGAGTEAFF. The CDR3 nucleotides are TGTGCCAGCAGCTTAGTCGGGACAGGGGGCGCCGGCACTGAAGCTTTCTTT.

This clone turned up a few times. V is TRBV28 and J is TRBJ1-5, with D perhaps matching TRBD1 (5 bases). Between the trimmed V and J ends, which lost 5 bases and 0 bases, there was a span of 17 bases. This CDR3 is 17 amino acids long. Germline loops: CDR1 MDHEN, CDR2 SYDVKM. The CDR3 here is CASSPLNRTPSNQPQHF. The CDR3 nucleotides are TGTGCCAGCAGTCCACTCAATAGGACACCTAGCAATCAGCCCCAGCATTTT. Full variable domain (remainder filled in from reference TRBV28 and TRBJ1-5): DVKVTQSSRYLVKRTGEKVFLECVQDMDHENMFWYRQDPGLGLRLIYFSYDVKMKEKGDIPEGYSVSREKKERFSLILESASTNQTSMYLCASSPLNRTPSNQPQHFGDGTRLSIL.

This clone has more than one count but fewer than ten. The V gene is TRBV7-9, the J gene TRBJ1-4, with D possibly being TRBD1 (5 bases). The ends were cut back, 3 bases at V and 8 bases at J, with 13 bases in the middle. The V gene's germline CDR1 is SEHNR and CDR2 FQNEAQ (reference sequence). The CDR3 totals 14 residues. CDR3 in DNA: TGTGCCAGCAGCTTCGGAAGGGGCTCGGAAAAACTGTTTTTT. It encodes CASSFGRGSEKLFF.

On this clone itself: This CDR3 is also generated by other DNA sequences in the sample. The chain carries TRBV30 and TRBJ1-1, with D hard to call. Trimming took off 1 base at V and 11 bases at J, with 11 bases between the two ends. There are 11 residues in the CDR3. Germline V gene sequence: CDR1 GTSNPN, CDR2 SVGIG (reference sequence). CDR3 sequence reads: CAWSGLGLAFF. In DNA, the CDR3 is TGTGCCTGGAGTGGGCTCGGTCTGGCTTTCTTT.

The V and J genes are TRBV5-1 and TRBJ2-2, with 7 bases lining up with TRBD1. V shed 6 bases, J shed 6 bases, and the junction held 2 bases outside the gene matches. The germline V gene encodes CDR1 SGHRS and CDR2 YFSETQ. CDR3 length: 12 amino acids. CDR3 DNA: TGCGCCAGCAAACAGGGGTCCGGGGAGCTGTTTTTT. Its protein product is CASKQGSGELFF.

The V gene is TRBV25-1, the J gene TRBJ1-2, with D perhaps matching TRBD1 (5 bases). The CDR3 has 15 residues. V shed 1 base and J shed 4 bases, with 13 bases lying between them. In germline, CDR1 is MGHDK, CDR2 SYGVNS. The CDR3 nucleotides read TGTGCCAGCAGTGAATTAGGGGCCAGGAGCTATGGCTACACCTTC. Protein: CASSELGARSYGYTF.

The chain employs TRBV9 and TRBJ2-5, with 7 nucleotides matching TRBD1. V was pared by 3 bases and J by 5 bases, with 10 bases of the junction left unmatched. The CDR3 is 15 amino acids. Germline CDR1 and CDR2: SGDLS and YYNGEE. The CDR3: CASSATQGLSETQYF. CDR3 bases: TGTGCCAGCAGCGCCACACAGGGGTTGTCGGAGACCCAGTACTTC.

This sequence joins TRBV30 and TRBJ2-7; D tentatively fits TRBD1 or TRBD2 (6 bases each). V shed 2 bases and J shed 1 base, with 15 bases lying between them. The CDR3 is 15 residues long. From germline, CDR1 is GTSNPN and CDR2 SVGIG (reference sequence). CDR3 region: CAWSRPGALSYEQYF. DNA of the CDR3: TGTGCCTGGAGTCGACCGGGGGCCCTTTCCTACGAGCAGTACTTC.

This clone was counted a single time. This chain joins TRBV7-9 and TRBJ2-7; no clear D. This CDR3 comprises 14 residues. Germline-derived CDR1 and CDR2 are SEHNR and FQNEAQ (reference sequence). The V gene lost 5 bases and the J gene lost 1 base, with 12 bases spanning the gap. The CDR3 bases are TGTGCCAGCAGCCCTGACGGTGTTTCCTACGAGCAGTACTTC. This encodes CASSPDGVSYEQYF.